The entry below gives a single TCR beta chain sequence along with its context. Sequencing was performed with immunoSEQ multiplex PCR; in TCRdb, only in-frame clones are kept and a portion is missing. The sample has around 61,000 clones; approximately 83% are singletons. With 1 base clipped from V and 3 bases from J, the junction kept 8 bases outside the gene matches. Per the germline V gene, CDR1 is MGHRA and CDR2 is YSYEKL. This CDR3 comprises 17 residues. This entry belongs to a study of technical replicates of blood from several donors. This TCR was recovered from a human donor in good health. Some clones in this sample may be carry-over from other donors' samples. The genes are TRBV4-1 and TRBJ1-3; 8 bases are shared with TRBD1. The sample comprised PBMCs. CDR3 sequence (DNA): TGCGCCAGCAGCCAAGTTGCCAGGGGGCGAGGTGGAAACACCATATATTTT. Protein: CASSQVARGRGGNTIYF.